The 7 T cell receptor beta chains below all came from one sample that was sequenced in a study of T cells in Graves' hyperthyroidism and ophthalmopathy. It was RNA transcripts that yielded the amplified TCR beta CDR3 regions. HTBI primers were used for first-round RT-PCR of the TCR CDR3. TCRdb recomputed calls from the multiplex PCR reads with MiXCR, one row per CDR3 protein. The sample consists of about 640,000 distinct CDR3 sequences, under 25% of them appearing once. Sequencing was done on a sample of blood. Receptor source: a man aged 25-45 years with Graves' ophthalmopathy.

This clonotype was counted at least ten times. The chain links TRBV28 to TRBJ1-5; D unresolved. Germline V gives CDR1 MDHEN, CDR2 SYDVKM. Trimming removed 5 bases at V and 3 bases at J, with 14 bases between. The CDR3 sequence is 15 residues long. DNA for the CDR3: TGTGCCAGCAGTATTAATGTAGGCTTCAATCAGCCCCAGCATTTT. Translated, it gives CASSINVGFNQPQHF.

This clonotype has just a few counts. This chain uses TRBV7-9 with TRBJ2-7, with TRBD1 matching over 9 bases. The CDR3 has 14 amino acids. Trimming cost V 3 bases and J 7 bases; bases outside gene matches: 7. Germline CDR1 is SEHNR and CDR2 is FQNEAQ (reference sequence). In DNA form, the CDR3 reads TGTGCCAGCAGCTTTCCGGGACAGGGTCGTGAGCAGTACTTC. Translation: CASSFPGQGREQYF.

The chain's CDR3 is CARHCGGQPQHF. The CDR3 coding sequence is TGTGCCAGGCACTGTGGCGGTCAGCCCCAGCATTTT. V usage is TRBV19 and J usage is TRBJ1-5; no firm D call. CDR3 length: 12 amino acids. The V gene's germline CDR1 is LNHDA and CDR2 SQIVND (reference sequence). V lost 9 bases to trimming and J lost 6 bases, with 12 bases between them.

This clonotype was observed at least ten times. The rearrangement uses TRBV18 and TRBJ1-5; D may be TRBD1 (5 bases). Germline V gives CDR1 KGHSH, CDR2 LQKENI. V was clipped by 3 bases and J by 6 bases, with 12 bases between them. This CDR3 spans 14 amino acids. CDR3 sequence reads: CASSPEGIGQPQHF. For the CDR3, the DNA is TGTGCCAGCTCACCCGAGGGGATCGGTCAGCCCCAGCATTTT.

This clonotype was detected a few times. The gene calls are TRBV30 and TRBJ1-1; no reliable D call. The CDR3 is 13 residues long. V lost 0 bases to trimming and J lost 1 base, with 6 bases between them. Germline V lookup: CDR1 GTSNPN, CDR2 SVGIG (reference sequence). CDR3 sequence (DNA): TGTGCCTGGAGTGTCTCCCCGAACACTGAAGCTTTCTTT. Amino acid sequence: CAWSVSPNTEAFF.

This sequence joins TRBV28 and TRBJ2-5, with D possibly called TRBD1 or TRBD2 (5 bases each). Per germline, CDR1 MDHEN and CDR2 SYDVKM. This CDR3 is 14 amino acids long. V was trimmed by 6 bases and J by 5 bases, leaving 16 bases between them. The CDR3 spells CASRGFAGSETQYF. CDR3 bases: TGTGCCAGCAGGGGATTCGCAGGGAGTGAGACCCAGTACTTC.

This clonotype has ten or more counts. The CDR3 region has the DNA TGTGCCAGCAGCCCCTTTTCTACTTACGAGCAGTACTTC. This translates into CASSPFSTYEQYF. V usage is TRBV7-9 and J usage is TRBJ2-7; D is ambiguous. V dropped 5 bases and J dropped 4 bases, with 12 bases sitting between them. Per germline, CDR1 SEHNR and CDR2 FQNEAQ (reference sequence). CDR3 size: 13 residues.